The sequence of this T cell receptor (beta chain) was determined in a study of cytomegalovirus exposure and HLA in healthy donors. This clone was picked up many times. The antigen is undetermined. Study outcomes and limitations: There were 150 to 200 TCR beta chains listed as cytomegalovirus-associated. Subsequent analysis revealed that first-cohort TCR clusters tended to co-occur in the 130 or so validation repertoires. Rarity marked most TCR sequences, yet some public TCRs occurred in many donors.

Profiling relied on immunoSEQ multiplex PCR, and the TCRdb table lists in-frame clones only, not all of them. The sample yields 150,000 to 250,000 clones, approximately 82% seen once. CDR3 length equals 14 residues. Germline loops: CDR1 MNHEY, CDR2 SVGAGI. V was cut by 7 bases and J by 1 base, with 13 bases left in between. Separate from the approximately 670-subject first cohort was the roughly 130-subject validation cohort, to which the donors belonged. The TCR was taken from a woman aged 25 to 39 in good health and CMV-seropositive. The J gene is TRBJ1-1, the V gene TRBV6-5; D uncertain. The source material was PBMCs. The CDR3 DNA follows: TGTGCCAGCACTCACTTCGGGAGGAACACTGAAGCTTTCTTT. Protein: CASTHFGRNTEAFF.